Shown below are 25 T cell receptor beta chains from a single sample sequenced in a study of T-cell reconstitution after alpha-beta-depleted transplantation in children. The authors prepared the TCRbeta library with unique molecular identifiers. TCRdb reprocessed the PCR reads with MiXCR, giving one entry per CDR3 protein. The sample yields some 75,000 distinct CDR3 sequences, about 7% seen once. Sequenced here: PBMCs from the stem cell graft donor, sampled from the stem cell graft. These receptors all stem from a human donor who donated a stem cell graft to a child with acute lymphoblastic leukemia.

This clonotype was detected many times. Germline and junction disagree at one end, which may indicate a read error. This chain uses TRBV6-5 with TRBJ2-1; D uncertain. The CDR3 contains 15 residues. Germline CDR1 reads MNHEY; CDR2 reads SVGAGI. In DNA form, the CDR3 reads TGTGCCAGCAGTGACTCCCCAGATTCCTACAATGAGCAGTTCTTC. Translating it yields CASSDSPDSYNEQFF.

The rearrangement joins TRBV12-3 or TRBV12-4 to TRBJ2-6, with D possibly TRBD1 on 5 matching bases. The V and J ends lost 0 bases and 2 bases respectively, with 11 bases between them. This CDR3 has 17 residues. This CDR3 is CASSLALGAPGANVLTF. CDR3 DNA sequence: TGTGCCAGCAGTTTAGCGCTAGGGGCCCCTGGGGCCAACGTCCTGACTTTC.

In this sample, this clonotype turned up many times. The rearrangement joins TRBV6-2 or TRBV6-3 to TRBJ2-7, with a possible D match to TRBD1 (6 bases). Per germline, CDR1 MNHEY and CDR2 SVGEGT. Deletions cut 2 bases from V and 4 bases from J, with 15 bases between. The CDR3 is 15 residues long. In DNA, the CDR3 is TGTGCCAGCAGTTACGGGACACTAACGCCATACGAGCAGTACTTC. It codes for CASSYGTLTPYEQYF.

This clonotype came up many times. The gene calls are TRBV20-1 and TRBJ1-5, with D unclear. The CDR3 has 14 residues. Germline V CDR1 and CDR2: DFQATT, SNEGSKA (reference sequence). The V end was cut by 0 bases, the J end by 1 base, with 7 bases between. The CDR3 DNA is TGCAGTGCTAGAGATACCCGGAGCAATCAGCCCCAGCATTTT. Its translation is CSARDTRSNQPQHF.

This clonotype has ten or more counts. The rearrangement joins TRBV2 to TRBJ2-7, with 9 bases aligning to TRBD2. V shed 9 bases, J shed 4 bases, and the junction held 4 bases outside the gene matches. Germline loops: CDR1 SNHLY, CDR2 FYNNEI. CDR3 length equals 12 residues. CDR3 coding DNA: TGTGCCAGTATGACTAGCGGATACGAGCAGTACTTC. Protein: CASMTSGYEQYF.

The genes are TRBV5-1 and TRBJ2-7; D is possibly TRBD1 (6 bases). CDR3 length equals 14 residues. The V gene lost 4 bases and the J gene lost 4 bases, with 15 bases spanning the gap. CDR1 and CDR2 from the germline V gene are SGHRS and YFSETQ. CDR3 bases: TGCGCCAGCAGCCCGACAGGAGCCTCTTACGAGCAGTACTTC. Translated, it gives CASSPTGASYEQYF.

The DNA of the CDR3 is TGTGCCAGCAGTTTGAGGACAGGGAGTGAAAAACTGTTTTTT. It is translated as CASSLRTGSEKLFF. This chain links TRBV6-5 with TRBJ1-4, with 8 bases matching TRBD1. The germline V gene has CDR1 MNHEY and CDR2 SVGAGI. The CDR3 is made up of 14 amino acids. J gave up 7 bases and V 4 bases, and 5 bases lay outside the gene matches.

This sequence joins TRBV5-1 and TRBJ2-5; the D gene could be TRBD1 or TRBD2 (6 bases each). The germline V gene has CDR1 SGHRS and CDR2 YFSETQ. V was shortened by 4 bases and J by 5 bases, with 18 bases between the two germline ends. This CDR3 is 15 amino acids long. CDR3: CASSGGAARGETQYF. The CDR3, as DNA: TGCGCCAGCAGCGGCGGGGCCGCGAGGGGGGAGACCCAGTACTTC. The entire variable domain, with the rest obtained from reference TRBV5-1 and TRBJ2-5, is as follows: KAGVTQTPRYLIKTRGQQVTLSCSPISGHRSVSWYQQTPGQGLQFLFEYFSETQRNKGNFPGRFSGRQFSNSRSEMNVSTLELGDSALYLCASSGGAARGETQYFGPGTRLLVL.

This clonotype was recorded at least ten times. The V and J genes are TRBV12-3 or TRBV12-4 and TRBJ2-3; D possibly matches TRBD1 or TRBD2 (5 bases each). The CDR3 runs to 14 residues. Trimming pared 3 bases from V and 6 bases from J, leaving 13 bases between. The CDR3 nucleotides read TGTGCCAGCAGTTTGGGGCATGGACTGGATACGCAGTATTTT. Translating it yields CASSLGHGLDTQYF.

This clonotype was seen at least ten times. This rearrangement joins TRBV5-1 to TRBJ2-1, with 13 bases lining up with TRBD2. This CDR3 is built from 15 residues. V lost 4 bases, J lost 8 bases, and 6 bases stayed unmatched. Germline values: CDR1 SGHRS, CDR2 YFSETQ. CDR3 in amino acids: CASSDGTSGDDEQFF. The CDR3 DNA follows: TGCGCCAGCAGCGACGGGACTAGCGGGGACGATGAGCAGTTCTTC.

The chain links TRBV3-1 to TRBJ2-7; D not certain. Trimming took off 1 base at V and 5 bases at J, with 12 bases between the two ends. Germline assignment: CDR1 LGHDT and CDR2 YNNKEL (reference sequence). The CDR3 sequence is 14 residues long. DNA of the CDR3: TGTGCCAGCAGCCAAGGGGTTGGGCAGGACGAGCAGTACTTC. Its translation: CASSQGVGQDEQYF.

This clonotype was observed at least ten times. The chain uses TRBV12-3 or TRBV12-4 and TRBJ1-2; maybe TRBD1 (6 bases). The germline V and J ends were trimmed by 3 bases and 5 bases, with 13 bases remaining between them. This CDR3 comprises 14 residues. For the CDR3, the DNA is TGTGCCAGCAGTTTTCCAGGGGAAGGGTATGGCTACACCTTC. It encodes CASSFPGEGYGYTF.

The chain carries TRBV2 and TRBJ1-5, with 9 positions matching TRBD1. The J segment lost 1 base and the V segment lost 6 bases, leaving 4 bases of the junction unmatched. Germline V gene lookup returns CDR1 SNHLY and CDR2 FYNNEI. The CDR3 has 15 amino acids. The CDR3 region has the DNA TGTGCCAGCAGAGCCGGGACAGGGAGCAATCAGCCCCAGCATTTT. Protein: CASRAGTGSNQPQHF.

This clonotype was counted ten times or more. The genes are TRBV11-1 and TRBJ2-1, with D uncertain. Germline loops: CDR1 SGHAT, CDR2 FQDESV (reference sequence). With 0 bases removed from V and 0 bases from J, the gap between germline ends came to 6 bases. The CDR3 has 15 residues. The CDR3 DNA follows: TGTGCCAGCAGCTTAGCAGGGTTCTCCTACAATGAGCAGTTCTTC. It codes for CASSLAGFSYNEQFF.

This clonotype was observed a handful of times. The chain recombines TRBV12-3 or TRBV12-4 with TRBJ1-2; D is ambiguous. The CDR3 is made up of 12 amino acids. V lost 6 bases to trimming and J lost 2 bases, with 7 bases between them. The CDR3 DNA reads as TGTGCCAGCAGCCAACAGAACTATGGCTACACCTTC. Its translation is CASSQQNYGYTF.

This clonotype occurred a few times. The CDR3 is CASSLGGRFAEQFF. CDR3 nucleotide sequence: TGTGCCAGCAGCTTGGGTGGGAGGTTCGCTGAGCAGTTCTTC. The rearrangement joins TRBV7-2 to TRBJ2-1, with a weak D call TRBD2 (6 bases). Germline lookup yields CDR1 SGHTA and CDR2 FQGNSA. Trimming cost V 3 bases and J 9 bases, with 15 bases left between them. The CDR3 totals 14 residues.

The CDR3 coding sequence is TGTGCCAGCAGCGTAGGACAGGGCCGACCTTACGAGCAGTACTTC. Translating gives CASSVGQGRPYEQYF. The chain joins TRBV9 to TRBJ2-7, with 7 bases that match TRBD1. The germline V gene encodes CDR1 SGDLS and CDR2 YYNGEE. V was pared by 0 bases and J by 4 bases, with 7 bases of the junction left unmatched. This CDR3 has 15 amino acids. The full variable domain, completed using reference TRBV9 and TRBJ2-7, is DSGVTQTPKHLITATGQRVTLRCSPRSGDLSVYWYQQSLDQGLQFLIQYYNGEERAKGNILERFSAQQFPDLHSELNLSSLELGDSALYFCASSVGQGRPYEQYFGPGTRLTVT.

The sample holds a few counts of this clonotype. V and J are TRBV2 and TRBJ1-1; weak D call: TRBD1 (6 bases). Germline V CDR1 and CDR2: SNHLY, FYNNEI. CDR3 length equals 15 residues. V was shortened by 7 bases and J by 2 bases, with 17 bases between the two germline ends. In nucleotides, the CDR3 is TGTGCCAGCACCATACTCAGGGGCGCCAACACTGAAGCTTTCTTT. Translating it yields CASTILRGANTEAFF.

The rearrangement joins TRBV12-3 or TRBV12-4 to TRBJ2-5; the D is unclear. The CDR3 contains 15 residues. Trimming shortened V by 3 bases and J by 1 base, and 12 bases separated the two germline ends. For the CDR3, the DNA is TGTGCCAGCAGTTTCGGGCGGAGATTCCAAGAGACCCAGTACTTC. Protein: CASSFGRRFQETQYF.

The sample holds many counts of this clonotype. V is TRBV18 and J is TRBJ1-1; a weak D match, TRBD1 (6 bases). Trimming removed 6 bases at V and 1 base at J, with 12 bases between. From germline, CDR1 is KGHSH and CDR2 LQKENI. The CDR3 sequence is 14 residues long. The CDR3 nucleotides read TGTGCCAGCTCCCCCTGGACAGAGAACACTGAAGCTTTCTTT. Amino acid sequence: CASSPWTENTEAFF.

In its sample, this clonotype was seen many times. The rearrangement joins TRBV12-3 or TRBV12-4 to TRBJ2-1; D might be TRBD2 (5 bases). The CDR3 sequence is 12 residues long. Trimming pared 6 bases from V and 9 bases from J, leaving 12 bases between. CDR3 loop: CASRPPDSEQFF. The CDR3 bases are TGTGCCAGCAGGCCCCCGGACTCTGAGCAGTTCTTC.

The J gene is TRBJ2-3, the V gene TRBV9; unclear D gene. This CDR3 contains 15 residues. The V gene's germline CDR1 is SGDLS and CDR2 YYNGEE. The V and J ends lost 3 bases and 4 bases respectively, with 15 bases between them. CDR3 amino acids: CASSDRSTMPDTQYF. As DNA, the CDR3 is TGTGCCAGCAGCGACCGGTCAACTATGCCAGATACGCAGTATTTT.

This clonotype showed up just a few times. The chain has TRBV9 and TRBJ2-7; 7 nucleotides agree with TRBD1. Germline CDR1 reads SGDLS; CDR2 reads YYNGEE. J lost 0 bases, V lost 6 bases, and 12 bases had no gene match. CDR3 length: 16 residues. CDR3 protein: CASTRRGGKSSYEQYF. The CDR3 DNA is TGTGCCAGCACCCGAAGAGGGGGCAAGAGCTCCTACGAGCAGTACTTC.

This clonotype has ten or more counts. The chain joins TRBV18 to TRBJ2-1; TRBD2 agrees at 13 bases. V gave up 5 bases and J gave up 8 bases; unmatched junction bases: 12. CDR3 length equals 17 residues. Germline-derived CDR1 and CDR2 are KGHSH and LQKENI. The CDR3 loop reads CASSTPGTSGAKDEQFF. The DNA of the CDR3 is TGTGCCAGCTCAACCCCCGGGACTAGCGGGGCTAAAGATGAGCAGTTCTTC.

This clonotype was seen only a few times. The rearrangement uses TRBV4-3 and TRBJ1-6, with D possibly being TRBD1 (5 bases). Deletions cut 4 bases from V and 9 bases from J, with 19 bases between. Germline lookup yields CDR1 LGHNA and CDR2 YSLEER. The CDR3 totals 16 residues. The CDR3 here is CASSRWTDGGGSPLHF. The CDR3 DNA reads TGCGCCAGCAGCCGATGGACCGACGGCGGGGGTTCACCCCTCCACTTT.